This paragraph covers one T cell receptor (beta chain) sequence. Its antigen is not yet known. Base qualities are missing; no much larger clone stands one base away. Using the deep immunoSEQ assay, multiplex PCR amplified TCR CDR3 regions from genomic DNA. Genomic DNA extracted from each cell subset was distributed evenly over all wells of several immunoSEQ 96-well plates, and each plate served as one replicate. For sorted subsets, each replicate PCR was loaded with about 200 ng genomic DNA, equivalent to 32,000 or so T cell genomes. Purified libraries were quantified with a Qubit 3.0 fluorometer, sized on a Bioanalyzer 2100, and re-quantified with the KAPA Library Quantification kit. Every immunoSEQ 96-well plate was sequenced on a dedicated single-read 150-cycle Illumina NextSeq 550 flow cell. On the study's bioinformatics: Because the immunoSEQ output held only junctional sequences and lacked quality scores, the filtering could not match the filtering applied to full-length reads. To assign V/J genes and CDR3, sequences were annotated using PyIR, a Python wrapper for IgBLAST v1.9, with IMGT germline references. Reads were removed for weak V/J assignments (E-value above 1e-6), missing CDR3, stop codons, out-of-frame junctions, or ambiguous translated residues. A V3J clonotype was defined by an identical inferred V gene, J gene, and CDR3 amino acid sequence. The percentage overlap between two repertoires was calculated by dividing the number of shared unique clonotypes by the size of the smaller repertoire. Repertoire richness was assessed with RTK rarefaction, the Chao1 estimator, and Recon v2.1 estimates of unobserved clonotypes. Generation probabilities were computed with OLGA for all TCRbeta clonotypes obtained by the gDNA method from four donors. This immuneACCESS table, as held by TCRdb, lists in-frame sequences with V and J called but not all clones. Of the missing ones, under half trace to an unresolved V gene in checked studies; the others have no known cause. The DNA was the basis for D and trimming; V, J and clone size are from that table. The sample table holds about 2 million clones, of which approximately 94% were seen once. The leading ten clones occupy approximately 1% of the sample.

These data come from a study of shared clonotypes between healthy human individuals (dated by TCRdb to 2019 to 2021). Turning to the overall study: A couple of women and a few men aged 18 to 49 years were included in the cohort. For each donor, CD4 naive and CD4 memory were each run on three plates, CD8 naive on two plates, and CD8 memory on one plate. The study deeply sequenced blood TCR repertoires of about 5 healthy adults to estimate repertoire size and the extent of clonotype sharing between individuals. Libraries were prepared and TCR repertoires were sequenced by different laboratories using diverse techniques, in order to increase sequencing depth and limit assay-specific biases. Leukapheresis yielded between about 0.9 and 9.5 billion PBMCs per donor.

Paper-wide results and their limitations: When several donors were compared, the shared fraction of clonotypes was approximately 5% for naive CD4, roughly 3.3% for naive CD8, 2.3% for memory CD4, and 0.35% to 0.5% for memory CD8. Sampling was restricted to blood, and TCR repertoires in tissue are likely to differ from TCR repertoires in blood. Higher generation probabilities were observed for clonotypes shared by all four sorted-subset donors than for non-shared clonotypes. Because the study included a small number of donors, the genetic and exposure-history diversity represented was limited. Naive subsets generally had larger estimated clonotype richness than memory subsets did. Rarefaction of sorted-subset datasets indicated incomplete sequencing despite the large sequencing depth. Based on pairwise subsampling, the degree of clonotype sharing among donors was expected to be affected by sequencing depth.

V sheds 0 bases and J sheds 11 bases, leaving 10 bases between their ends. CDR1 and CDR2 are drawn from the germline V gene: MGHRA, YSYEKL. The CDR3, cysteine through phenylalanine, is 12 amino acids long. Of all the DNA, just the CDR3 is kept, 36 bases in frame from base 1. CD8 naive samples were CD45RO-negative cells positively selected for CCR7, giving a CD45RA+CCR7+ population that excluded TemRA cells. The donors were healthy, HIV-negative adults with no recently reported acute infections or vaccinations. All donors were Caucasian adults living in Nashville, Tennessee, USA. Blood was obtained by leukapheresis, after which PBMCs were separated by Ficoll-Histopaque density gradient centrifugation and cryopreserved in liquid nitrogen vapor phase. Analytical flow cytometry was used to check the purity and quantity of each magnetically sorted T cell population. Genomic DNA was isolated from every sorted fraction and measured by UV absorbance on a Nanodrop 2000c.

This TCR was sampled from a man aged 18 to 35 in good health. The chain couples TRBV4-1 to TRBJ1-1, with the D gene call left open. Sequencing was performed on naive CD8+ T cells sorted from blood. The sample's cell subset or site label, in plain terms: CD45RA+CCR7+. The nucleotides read TGCGCCAGCAGCCAAGACGGCAGAGGGGCTTTCTTT. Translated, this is CASSQDGRGAFF.